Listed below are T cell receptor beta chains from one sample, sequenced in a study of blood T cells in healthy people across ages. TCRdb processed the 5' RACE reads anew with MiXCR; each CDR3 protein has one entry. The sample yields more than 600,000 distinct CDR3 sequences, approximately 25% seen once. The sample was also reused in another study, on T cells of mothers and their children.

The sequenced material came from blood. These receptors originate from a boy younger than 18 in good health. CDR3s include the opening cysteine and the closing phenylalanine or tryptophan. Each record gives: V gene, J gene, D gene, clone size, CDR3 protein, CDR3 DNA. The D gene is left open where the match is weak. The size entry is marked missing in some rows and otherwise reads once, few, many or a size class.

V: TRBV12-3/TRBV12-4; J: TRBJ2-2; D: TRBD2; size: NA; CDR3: CASGRLAGAGELFF; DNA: TGTGCCAGCGGGAGACTAGCGGGAGCCGGGGAGCTGTTTTTT
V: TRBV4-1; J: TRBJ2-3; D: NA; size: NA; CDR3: CASSQDNSEDTQYF; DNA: TGCGCCAGCAGCCAAGATAACTCTGAGGATACGCAGTATTTT
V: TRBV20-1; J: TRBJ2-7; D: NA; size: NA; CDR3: CSARAVFRGSYEQYF; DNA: TGCAGTGCTAGGGCTGTTTTTCGGGGGTCCTACGAGCAGTACTTC
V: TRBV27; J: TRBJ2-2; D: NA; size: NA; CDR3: CASSLSHIAANTGELFF; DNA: TGTGCCAGCAGTCTCTCCCATATAGCAGCGAACACCGGGGAGCTGTTTTTT
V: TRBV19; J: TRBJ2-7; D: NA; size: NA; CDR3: CASSDSFEGGYEQYF; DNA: TGTGCCAGTAGTGATTCCTTCGAAGGGGGCTACGAGCAGTACTTC
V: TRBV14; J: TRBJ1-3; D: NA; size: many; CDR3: CASSPYPTGTAGNTIYF; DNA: TGTGCCAGCAGCCCGTATCCCACCGGGACGGCGGGGAACACCATATATTTT
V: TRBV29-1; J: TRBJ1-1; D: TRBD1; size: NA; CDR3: CSVMLSAGGTEAFF; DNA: TGCAGCGTGATGCTTTCGGCAGGGGGTACTGAAGCTTTCTTT
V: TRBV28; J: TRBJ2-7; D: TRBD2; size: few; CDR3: CASSFWEGWEQYF; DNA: TGTGCCAGCAGTTTTTGGGAGGGGTGGGAGCAGTACTTC
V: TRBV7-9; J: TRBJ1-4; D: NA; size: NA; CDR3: CASSWANEKLFF; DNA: TGTGCCAGCAGCTGGGCTAATGAAAAACTGTTTTTT
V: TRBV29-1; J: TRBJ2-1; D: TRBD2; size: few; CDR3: CSVWGGLALFF; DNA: TGCAGCGTGTGGGGGGGACTAGCTTTGTTCTTC
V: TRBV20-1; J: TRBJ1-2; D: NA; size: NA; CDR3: CRTSDPNYGYTF; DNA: TGCAGAACCTCCGACCCTAACTATGGCTACACCTTC
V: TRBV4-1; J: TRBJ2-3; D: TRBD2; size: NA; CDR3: CASSSGLVSTSTDTQYF; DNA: TGCGCCAGCAGCTCCGGACTAGTGAGCACTAGCACAGATACGCAGTATTTT
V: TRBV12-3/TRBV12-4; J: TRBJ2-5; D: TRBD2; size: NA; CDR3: CASSRLAGRPDETQYF; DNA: TGTGCCAGCAGTCGACTAGCGGGAAGGCCGGACGAGACCCAGTACTTC
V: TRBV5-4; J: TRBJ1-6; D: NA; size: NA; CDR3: CASSVQLDSPLHF; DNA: TGTGCCAGCAGCGTACAGTTGGATTCACCCCTCCACTTT
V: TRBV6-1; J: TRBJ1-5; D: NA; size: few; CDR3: CASSERGHPIKTPKSCQPQHF; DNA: TGTGCCAGCAGTGAGAGGGGCCACCCCATCAAGACTCCTAAAAGCTGTCAGCCCCAGCATTTT
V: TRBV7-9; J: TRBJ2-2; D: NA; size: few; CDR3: CASSFFGSDNGELFF; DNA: TGTGCCAGCAGCTTTTTCGGGAGTGATAACGGGGAGCTGTTTTTT
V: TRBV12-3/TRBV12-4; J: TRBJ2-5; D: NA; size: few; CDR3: CASSLVEQETQYF; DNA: TGTGCCAGCAGTTTGGTCGAGCAAGAGACCCAGTACTTC
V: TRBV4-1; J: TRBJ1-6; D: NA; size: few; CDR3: CASSQDMTVGPPLHF; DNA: TGCGCCAGCAGCCAAGATATGACTGTTGGCCCGCCCCTCCACTTT
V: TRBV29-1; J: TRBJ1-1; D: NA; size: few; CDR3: CSVVDTEAFF; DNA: TGCAGCGTTGTGGACACTGAAGCTTTCTTT
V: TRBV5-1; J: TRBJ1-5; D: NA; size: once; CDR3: CASSLGGKNQPQHF; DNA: TGCGCCAGCAGCTTGGGGGGGAAGAATCAGCCCCAGCATTTT
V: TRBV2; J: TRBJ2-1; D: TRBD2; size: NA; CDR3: CASSRLAAAYNEQFF; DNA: TGTGCCAGCAGCCGACTAGCGGCCGCCTACAATGAGCAGTTCTTC
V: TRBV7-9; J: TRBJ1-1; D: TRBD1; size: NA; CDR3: CASSPPDRGEAFF; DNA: TGTGCCAGCAGCCCCCCGGACAGGGGTGAAGCTTTCTTT
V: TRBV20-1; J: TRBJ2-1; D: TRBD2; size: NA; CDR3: CSASSPRLAGGVEQFF; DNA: TGCAGTGCTAGTTCGCCGCGCCTAGCGGGAGGGGTTGAGCAGTTCTTC
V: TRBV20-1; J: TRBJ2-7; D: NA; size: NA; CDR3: CSAKDNTGKPYEQYF; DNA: TGCAGTGCTAAGGACAACACAGGGAAACCCTACGAGCAGTACTTC
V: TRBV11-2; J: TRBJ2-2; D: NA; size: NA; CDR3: CASSPTLTGELFF; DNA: TGTGCCAGCAGCCCCACTCTGACCGGGGAGCTGTTTTTT
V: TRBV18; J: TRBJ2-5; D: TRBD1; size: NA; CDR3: CASSPQGAKETQYF; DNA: TGTGCCAGCTCACCCCAGGGGGCGAAAGAGACCCAGTACTTC
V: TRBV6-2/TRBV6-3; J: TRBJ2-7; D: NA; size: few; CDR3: CASSHGGVRPYEQYF; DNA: TGTGCCAGCAGTCATGGAGGGGTTCGGCCCTACGAGCAGTACTTC
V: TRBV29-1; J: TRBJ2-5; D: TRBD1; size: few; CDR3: CSAGQVKETQYF; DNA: TGCAGCGCTGGACAGGTTAAAGAGACCCAGTACTTC
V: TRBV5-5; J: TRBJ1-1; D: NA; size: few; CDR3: CASSLVTGANTEAFF; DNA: TGTGCCAGCAGCTTGGTCACGGGGGCGAACACTGAAGCTTTCTTT
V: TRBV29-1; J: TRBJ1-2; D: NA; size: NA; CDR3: CSVDGQNYGYTF; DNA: TGCAGCGTTGATGGCCAGAACTATGGCTACACCTTC
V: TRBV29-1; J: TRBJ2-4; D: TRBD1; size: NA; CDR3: CSVLAGTGGNIQYF; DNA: TGCAGCGTTCTTGCCGGGACAGGGGGCAACATTCAGTACTTC
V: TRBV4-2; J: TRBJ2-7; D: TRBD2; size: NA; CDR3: CASSPTRTSTHEQYF; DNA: TGTGCCAGCAGCCCAACTAGGACTAGTACCCACGAGCAGTACTTC
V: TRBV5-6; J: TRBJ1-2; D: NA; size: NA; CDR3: CASSSERGYTF; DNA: TGTGCCAGCAGCTCTGAGCGAGGCTACACCTTC
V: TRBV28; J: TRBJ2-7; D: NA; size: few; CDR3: CASSVRQGRGYEQYF; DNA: TGTGCCAGCAGTGTCCGACAGGGGAGGGGGTACGAGCAGTACTTC
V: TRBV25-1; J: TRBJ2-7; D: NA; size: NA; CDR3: CASSVGLQQYF; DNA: TGTGCCAGCAGTGTGGGACTTCAGCAGTACTTC
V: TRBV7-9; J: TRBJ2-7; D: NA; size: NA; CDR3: CASSFFQGSEQYF; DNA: TGTGCCAGCAGCTTTTTCCAGGGGAGCGAGCAGTACTTC
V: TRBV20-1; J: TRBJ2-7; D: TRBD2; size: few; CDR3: CSAVRLAETYEQYF; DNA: TGCAGTGCTGTTCGACTAGCAGAGACCTACGAGCAGTACTTC